This T cell receptor (beta chain) was sequenced during a study of tumor-infiltrating lymphocytes in primary liver carcinoma. Germline V CDR1 and CDR2: MGHRA, YSYEKL. The CDR3 extends over 15 amino acids. Germline DNA was extracted too, while blood RNA derived from unsorted whole blood. The input was 500 ng total RNA; TCR beta cDNA was made from it with a constant-region primer. Three nested multiplex PCR rounds, a slightly modified ARM-PCR method, built the TCR beta libraries. The first two PCR rounds used TRBV1-TRBV30 forward primers with a C-beta reverse primer, approximately 11 cycles each. TCRdb reprocessed the multiplex PCR reads via MiXCR and lists one record per CDR3 protein. The sample includes 250,000 to 350,000 distinct CDR3 sequences, almost 60% of them seen just once. With regard to this clonotype: A much more abundant neighbour one base away suggests this may be a read error.

The sequence was collected from a woman aged 25 to 39 with primary liver carcinoma and hepatitis B virus infection. The chain couples TRBV4-1 to TRBJ2-3; no reliable D call. Sample: peripheral blood. Written as DNA, the CDR3 is TGCGCCAGCAGCCAAGTTGACACGATCACAGAAACGCAGTATTTT. It yields the protein CASSQVDTITETQYF.